This TCR beta chain was obtained from a study of beta chain features in type 1 diabetes. The wider study: Sorted cells, 90 million to 120 million in number, were examined across all samples. Regarding the study as a whole: Patients with Type 1 diabetes showed moderately but significantly shorter TCRB CDR3s in all four CD4+ subsets. Patients and controls would share equally any PCR tilt toward shorter templates. Whether TCRB rearrangement is influenced by HLA type was left unresolved in this analysis.

The germline V gene encodes CDR1 SGHDT and CDR2 YYEEEE. This CDR3 has 14 amino acids. The V and J ends lost 0 bases and 1 base respectively, with 8 bases between them. Isolated RNA was reverse transcribed in full, so expressed TCRB transcripts were sequenced. The assay was immunoSEQ multiplex PCR, and TCRdb's table has in-frame clones only and misses some. This repertoire shows 630,000 or so clones, 11% to 15% found once; its top ten account for 0.035% to 0.045%. The collection from each donor was one heparinised blood draw averaging approximately 110 mL. To note about this clone: Its target is unknown.

This TCR was recovered from a man younger than 30 with type 1 diabetes. V and J are TRBV5-6 and TRBJ2-7; D not resolved. Sequencing was carried out using naive CD4+ T cells from blood. The CDR3 sequence: CASSLVSRSYEQYF. The CDR3 nucleotides read TGTGCCAGCAGCTTGGTTAGTCGGTCCTACGAGCAGTACTTC. The full variable domain, with the rest looked up from reference TRBV5-6 and TRBJ2-7, is DAGVTQSPTHLIKTRGQQVTLRCSPKSGHDTVSWYQQALGQGPQFIFQYYEEEERQRGNFPDRFSGHQFPNYSSELNVNALLLGDSALYLCASSLVSRSYEQYFGPGTRLTVT.